The 25 T cell receptor beta chains in this list originate from one sample, sequenced in a study of neurological immune-mediated disorders (dated by TCRdb to the late 2010s). Libraries were built with 5' RACE. Instrument on record: Illumina HiSeq 2500. TCRdb applied fastp at Q25 and MiXCR to the public reads, then kept only in-frame beta chains. One record per CDR3 amino acid sequence lists the most common genes and DNA. In this sample the table shows under 40,000 distinct CDR3 sequences, over 4% of which occur a single time. The ten largest account for 20% to 25% of the sample. The sample comprised PBMCs. All receptors come from a man between 18 and 29 years old in good health.

The sample holds many counts of this clonotype. The gene calls are TRBV20-1 and TRBJ1-2; D remains ambiguous. The V gene's germline CDR1 is DFQATT and CDR2 SNEGSKA (reference sequence). This CDR3 contains 13 residues. V was cut by 6 bases and J by 0 bases, with 11 bases left in between. For the CDR3, the DNA is TGCAGTGCACCTGCTGGCGCTAACTATGGCTACACCTTC. Encoded protein: CSAPAGANYGYTF.

This clonotype was counted many times. V gene TRBV7-3 combines with J gene TRBJ2-6, with no clear D. Trimming cost V 5 bases and J 2 bases, with 7 bases left between them. The CDR3 totals 14 residues. Germline V gene data show CDR1 as SGHTA and CDR2 as FQGTGA. The CDR3 here is CASSPQPGANVLTF. The CDR3 nucleotides read TGTGCCAGCAGCCCTCAACCTGGGGCCAACGTCCTGACTTTC.

This clonotype was seen many times. The CDR3 here is CASSQDSWKMNTEAFF. The CDR3 region has the DNA TGCGCCAGCAGCCAAGATTCGTGGAAGATGAACACTGAAGCTTTCTTT. The chain carries TRBV4-3 and TRBJ1-1; D gene ambiguous. Trimming stripped 0 bases from V and 0 bases from J, with 11 bases between. The CDR3 consists of 16 residues. From germline, CDR1 is LGHNA and CDR2 YSLEER.

As for this clonotype: Germline is not matched at one junction end, which may reflect a read error. The chain couples TRBV20-1 to TRBJ2-1, with 11 positions matching TRBD1. This CDR3 region has 16 residues. Germline V lookup: CDR1 DFQATT, CDR2 SNEGSKA (reference sequence). DNA of the CDR3: TGTAGTGCTGAGCCGGACAGGGGGCTGGCCTACAATGAGCAGTTCTTC. Its protein product is CSAEPDRGLAYNEQFF.

Comment on this clonotype: A read error may be the cause here, since a much bigger clone is one base away. The chain uses TRBV20-1 and TRBJ2-3; 7 bases are a match to TRBD2. V lost 5 bases to trimming and J lost 7 bases; unmatched junction nucleotides: 9. CDR1 DFQATT and CDR2 SNEGSKA come from the germline V gene (reference sequence). This CDR3 has 13 residues. CDR3 protein: CSARGGGANTQYF. The CDR3 DNA reads as TGCAGTGCTCGCGGGGGTGGGGCAAATACGCAGTATTTT.

In its sample, this clonotype was seen many times. This chain connects TRBV5-1 to TRBJ2-1, with TRBD2 matching over 12 bases. Germline CDR1 reads SGHRS; CDR2 reads YFSETQ. V trimming: 0 bases; J trimming: 10 bases; junction bases outside the gene matches: 5. The CDR3 length is 15 residues. Written as DNA, the CDR3 is TGCGCCAGCAGCTTGGAGGGACTAGCGGGTGGAGAGCAGTTCTTC. Encoded protein: CASSLEGLAGGEQFF.

This clonotype was seen ten or more times. The CDR3 sequence is CASSGNGYEQYF. The CDR3 coding sequence is TGTGCCAGCAGTGGTAACGGCTACGAGCAGTACTTC. This chain joins TRBV2 and TRBJ2-7; D ambiguous. Germline assignment: CDR1 SNHLY and CDR2 FYNNEI. V dropped 4 bases and J dropped 3 bases, with 7 bases sitting between them. The CDR3 loop spans 12 amino acids.

This chain connects TRBV18 to TRBJ2-6; D may be TRBD2 (5 bases). The CDR3 loop spans 15 amino acids. Germline CDR1 and CDR2: KGHSH and LQKENI. Deletions cut 3 bases from V and 1 base from J, with 7 bases between. The DNA for the CDR3 is TGTGCCAGCTCACCGGGGAGTTCTGGGGCCAACGTCCTGACTTTC. Its translation: CASSPGSSGANVLTF.

There are a few counts of this clonotype. The gene calls are TRBV20-1 and TRBJ2-3; 11 bases are a match to TRBD2. The CDR3 is made up of 15 amino acids. Looked up from germline, CDR1 is DFQATT and CDR2 is SNEGSKA (reference sequence). The V segment lost 1 base and the J segment 3 bases; nucleotides outside the gene matches: 3. The CDR3 nucleotides are TGCAGTGCTAGAGCGGCTAGCGGGGGGACAGATACGCAGTATTTT. This encodes CSARAASGGTDTQYF.

At least ten counts were recorded for this clonotype. This chain links TRBV7-9 with TRBJ1-1; D unresolved. The CDR3 totals 14 residues. The germline CDR1 and CDR2 sequences are SEHNR and FQNEAQ (reference sequence). V dropped 4 bases and J dropped 0 bases, with 9 bases sitting between them. CDR3 region: CASSYLSVNTEAFF. CDR3 DNA: TGTGCCAGCAGCTATCTTAGTGTGAACACTGAAGCTTTCTTT.

In its sample, this clonotype was seen many times. CDR3 in amino acids: CSANRGQETQYF. CDR3 sequence (DNA): TGCAGTGCAAACAGGGGGCAAGAGACCCAGTACTTC. The rearrangement links TRBV20-1 to TRBJ2-5, with 8 bases lining up with TRBD1. CDR1 is DFQATT, CDR2 SNEGSKA, per germline (reference sequence). V shed 6 bases, J shed 2 bases, and the junction held 2 bases outside the gene matches. There are 12 residues in the CDR3.

This clonotype was seen at least ten times. The chain uses TRBV4-2 and TRBJ2-1; no clear D gene. This CDR3 region has 16 residues. Germline V gives CDR1 LGHNA, CDR2 YNFKEQ. Trimming took off 1 base at V and 1 base at J, with 11 bases between the two ends. CDR3 protein: CASSQALHGSYNEQFF. The CDR3 DNA sequence: TGTGCCAGCAGCCAAGCTCTTCATGGGTCCTACAATGAGCAGTTCTTC.

The sample holds many counts of this clonotype. V gene TRBV6-5 combines with J gene TRBJ2-5; D is perhaps TRBD1 (6 bases). The germline V and J ends were trimmed by 4 bases and 5 bases, with 17 bases remaining between them. The germline gives CDR1 MNHEY, CDR2 SVGAGI. The CDR3 runs 15 residues. Written as DNA, the CDR3 is TGTGCCAGCAGTTCGACGACTAACAGGGTTGAGACCCAGTACTTC. Protein sequence: CASSSTTNRVETQYF.

The chain combines TRBV4-1 with TRBJ2-5; D is undetermined. Trimming removed 0 bases at V and 4 bases at J, with 3 bases between. Germline CDR1 is MGHRA and CDR2 is YSYEKL. The CDR3 covers 12 residues. The CDR3 DNA is TGCGCCAGCAGCCAAGATAGAGAGACCCAGTACTTC. It translates to CASSQDRETQYF.

The chain joins TRBV5-5 to TRBJ2-6; D not certain. CDR1 SGHKS and CDR2 YYEKEE come from the germline V gene (reference sequence). The CDR3 sequence is 15 residues long. With 4 bases removed from V and 1 base from J, the gap between germline ends came to 9 bases. The chain's CDR3 is CASSLLLSGANVLTF. In DNA, the CDR3 is TGTGCCAGCAGCCTATTACTATCTGGGGCCAACGTCCTGACTTTC.

Ten or more counts support this clonotype. V and J are TRBV19 and TRBJ2-1; D is unclear. Germline lookup yields CDR1 LNHDA and CDR2 SQIVND (reference sequence). CDR3 size: 16 residues. The germline V and J ends were trimmed by 4 bases and 1 base, with 14 bases remaining between them. CDR3 nucleotide sequence: TGTGCCAGTAGTAGGTGGGAAGATTGGTCCTACAATGAGCAGTTCTTC. As protein: CASSRWEDWSYNEQFF.

This clonotype showed up many times. V usage is TRBV5-1 and J usage is TRBJ1-1; D is perhaps TRBD1 (6 bases). The CDR3 is 15 residues long. The germline V gene has CDR1 SGHRS and CDR2 YFSETQ. The V end lost 1 base, the J end lost 6 bases, and 16 bases lay between the germline ends. The CDR3 DNA is TGCGCCAGCAGCTTGATTCGGGGGCGACGATCTGAAGCTTTCTTT. Encoded protein: CASSLIRGRRSEAFF.

This clonotype appeared many times. The CDR3 DNA reads TGTGCCAGCTCATTTTCGACCCTGAACGATGAGCAGTTCTTC. Translating it yields CASSFSTLNDEQFF. The rearrangement links TRBV18 to TRBJ2-1; D uncertain. With 5 bases removed from V and 8 bases from J, the gap between germline ends came to 16 bases. The CDR3 has 14 amino acids. Germline V CDR1 and CDR2: KGHSH, LQKENI.

Ten or more counts support this clonotype. The rearrangement joins TRBV7-2 to TRBJ1-2, with 7 bases that match TRBD1. Germline V gene lookup returns CDR1 SGHTA and CDR2 FQGNSA. The length of the CDR3 is 14 residues. V shed 6 bases and J 0 bases; nucleotides not matched to a gene: 4. The CDR3 sequence is CASRDGTANYGYTF. Here the CDR3 DNA reads TGTGCCAGCAGGGACGGGACAGCTAACTATGGCTACACCTTC.

This clonotype has at least ten counts. This rearrangement joins TRBV5-1 to TRBJ1-4; no clear D. Germline CDR1 SGHRS, CDR2 YFSETQ. The length of the CDR3 is 15 residues. V gave up 0 bases and J gave up 1 base, with 7 bases separating them. The CDR3: CASSLVWGTNEKLFF. Written as DNA, the CDR3 is TGCGCCAGCAGCTTGGTGTGGGGAACTAATGAAAAACTGTTTTTT.

V gene TRBV6-5 combines with J gene TRBJ1-1; TRBD1 is a possible D gene (6 bases). Trimming took 10 bases from V and 1 from J, leaving 16 bases between them. Germline lookup yields CDR1 MNHEY and CDR2 SVGAGI. The CDR3 has 14 amino acids. The CDR3 protein is CATSLNRANTEAFF. The CDR3 DNA reads as TGTGCCACCTCCCTCAACAGGGCGAACACTGAAGCTTTCTTT.

This clonotype was counted at least ten times. The chain combines TRBV30 with TRBJ2-1; D gene unclear. V shed 2 bases and J shed 12 bases, with 14 bases lying between them. Germline V CDR1 and CDR2: GTSNPN, SVGIG (reference sequence). This CDR3 is built from 12 residues. The CDR3, as DNA: TGTGCCTGGAGTTGGCTAGGTGTTTCGCAGTTCTTC. Its translation: CAWSWLGVSQFF. The whole variable domain, remainder taken from reference TRBV30 and TRBJ2-1, is SQTIHQWPATLVQPVGSPLSLECTVEGTSNPNLYWYRQAAGRGLQLLFYSVGIGQISSEVPQNLSASRPQDRQFILSSKKLLLSDSGFYLCAWSWLGVSQFFGPGTRLTVL.

This clonotype is medium-sized. The chain links TRBV20-1 to TRBJ1-5, with D tentatively TRBD1 (5 bases). V dropped 5 bases and J dropped 1 base, with 6 bases sitting between them. Germline V gives CDR1 DFQATT, CDR2 SNEGSKA (reference sequence). The length of the CDR3 is 12 residues. The CDR3 loop is CSARDSNQPQHF. CDR3 sequence (DNA): TGCAGTGCTCGGGACAGCAATCAGCCCCAGCATTTT.

The chain has TRBV20-1 and TRBJ2-7; D is uncertain. Germline values: CDR1 DFQATT, CDR2 SNEGSKA (reference sequence). V lost 3 bases and J lost 2, with 14 bases in between. This CDR3 is 14 amino acids long. The CDR3 sequence is CSASTTPRPYEQYF. In DNA, the CDR3 is TGCAGTGCTAGTACAACCCCAAGACCCTACGAGCAGTACTTC.

This clonotype was counted many times. The chain joins TRBV7-2 to TRBJ2-3, with D possibly TRBD2 on 7 matching bases. This CDR3 has 16 residues. V dropped 1 base and J dropped 4 bases, with 15 bases sitting between them. The V gene's germline CDR1 is SGHTA and CDR2 FQGNSA. CDR3 protein: CASSLGGPGGPDTQYF. The CDR3 nucleotides read TGTGCCAGCAGCTTAGGAGGGCCGGGGGGCCCAGATACGCAGTATTTT.